The 30 T cell receptor beta chains reported below all come from one sample, sequenced in a study of blood T cell repertoires in COVID-19. Assay used: immunoSEQ multiplex PCR; TCRdb lists only in-frame clones, some missing. The table shows 150,000 to 200,000 clones, with 85% to 90% occurring only once. The sequencing sample was made of peripheral blood. These TCRs come from a woman of 80 years or more in a cohort sampled during active or convalescent COVID-19.

The rearrangement uses TRBV5-1 and TRBJ1-6, with D tentatively TRBD1 (6 bases). The CDR3 extends over 15 amino acids. Trimming removed 5 bases at V and 8 bases at J, with 17 bases between. Germline CDR1 is SGHRS and CDR2 is YFSETQ. CDR3 region: CASRFSPRQDSPLHF. The CDR3 DNA follows: TGCGCCAGCAGATTTTCTCCCCGACAGGATTCACCCCTCCACTTT.

V gene TRBV27 combines with J gene TRBJ1-2; 9 bases map to TRBD1. The germline V gene encodes CDR1 MNHEY and CDR2 SMNVEV (reference sequence). With 3 bases clipped from V and 0 bases from J, the junction kept 17 bases outside the gene matches. The CDR3 is 20 amino acids. CDR3 sequence reads: CASSFQMGQGDGGANYGYTF. In nucleotides, the CDR3 is TGTGCCAGCAGTTTCCAAATGGGACAGGGAGACGGAGGCGCTAACTATGGCTACACCTTC.

This chain links TRBV27 with TRBJ2-3; D unclear. V was cut by 6 bases and J by 6 bases, with 10 bases left in between. This CDR3 has 12 amino acids. The germline CDR1 and CDR2 sequences are MNHEY and SMNVEV (reference sequence). CDR3 bases: TGTGCCAGCAGAACCCCTATGGATACGCAGTATTTT. This gives the protein CASRTPMDTQYF.

The gene calls are TRBV6-4 and TRBJ2-1, with 8 bases lining up with TRBD2. The CDR3 loop spans 15 amino acids. The V gene's germline CDR1 is MRHNA and CDR2 SNTAGT. V lost 2 bases, J lost 0 bases, and 0 bases stayed unmatched. The CDR3 sequence: CASSDGTSSYNEQFF. The CDR3 DNA follows: TGTGCCAGCAGTGACGGGACTAGCTCCTACAATGAGCAGTTCTTC.

The V call is TRBV2, the J call TRBJ1-4, with D unclear. Germline loops: CDR1 SNHLY, CDR2 FYNNEI. The CDR3 runs 11 residues. V lost 6 bases, J lost 11 bases, and 10 bases lay in between. CDR3 sequence: CASSGLSKLFF. The CDR3 DNA sequence: TGTGCCAGCAGCGGTTTGTCGAAACTGTTTTTT.

V is TRBV10-3 and J is TRBJ1-3; D is ambiguous. Per germline, CDR1 ENHRY and CDR2 SYGVKD. The CDR3 has 16 amino acids. Trimming shortened V by 4 bases and J by 0 bases, and 13 bases separated the two germline ends. The CDR3 region is CAISGPRVRSGNTIYF. In DNA, the CDR3 is TGTGCCATCAGTGGGCCTCGGGTCCGCTCTGGAAACACCATATATTTT.

The rearrangement links TRBV14 to TRBJ1-1; D gene ambiguous. The V gene lost 3 bases and the J gene lost 0 bases, with 8 bases spanning the gap. From germline, CDR1 is SGHDN and CDR2 FVKESK. CDR3 length: 14 residues. The CDR3 reads CASSHEPMNTEAFF. Written as DNA, the CDR3 is TGTGCCAGCAGCCACGAGCCGATGAACACTGAAGCTTTCTTT.

V and J are TRBV18 and TRBJ1-4; 10 positions agree with TRBD1. The CDR3 spans 15 residues. The germline CDR1 and CDR2 sequences are KGHSH and LQKENI. Trimming took 2 bases from V and 12 from J; bases not matched to a gene: 9. The CDR3 here is CASSPTYDRGLELFF. The CDR3 DNA follows: TGTGCCAGCTCACCAACTTATGACAGGGGGCTTGAACTGTTTTTT. The variable domain in full, with the rest retrieved from reference TRBV18 and TRBJ1-4, is NAGVMQNPRHLVRRRGQEARLRCSPMKGHSHVYWYRQLPEEGLKFMVYLQKENIIDESGMPKERFSAEFPKEGPSILRIQQVVRGDSAAYFCASSPTYDRGLELFFGSGTQLSVL.

The chain recombines TRBV19 with TRBJ2-5; no clear D gene. Germline CDR1 is LNHDA and CDR2 is SQIVND (reference sequence). The CDR3 covers 16 residues. Trimming shortened V by 3 bases and J by 2 bases, and 16 bases separated the two germline ends. CDR3 in DNA: TGTGCCAGTAGTATGGGCAGTCTGGTTTTTCAAGAGACCCAGTACTTC. It translates to CASSMGSLVFQETQYF.

The rearrangement joins TRBV5-8 to TRBJ1-5; 9 bases line up with TRBD1. CDR3 length: 15 amino acids. J gave up 9 bases and V 5 bases, and 12 bases lay outside the gene matches. Germline-derived CDR1 and CDR2 are SGHTS and YDEGEE. The DNA for the CDR3 is TGTGCCAGCAGTATAGAGAGGACAGGGGTACCGCCCCAGCATTTT. Protein: CASSIERTGVPPQHF.

The CDR3 reads CASSLSGGNNYGYTF. The CDR3, as DNA: TGTGCCAGCAGTTTATCGGGGGGTAACAACTATGGCTACACCTTC. The chain carries TRBV27 and TRBJ1-2; D possibly corresponds to TRBD1 (5 bases). The germline CDR1 and CDR2 sequences are MNHEY and SMNVEV (reference sequence). Trimming removed 0 bases at V and 2 bases at J, with 10 bases between. The CDR3 runs to 15 residues.

The sample holds one count of this clone. This sequence joins TRBV3-1 (or the pseudogene TRBV3-2) and TRBJ1-2; no clear D. The germline CDR1 and CDR2 sequences are LGHDT and YNNKEL (reference sequence). V was clipped by 1 base and J by 7 bases, with 7 bases between them. This CDR3 is built from 12 residues. CDR3 amino acids: CASSQGVGGYTF. CDR3 bases: TGTGCCAGCAGCCAAGGAGTCGGTGGCTACACCTTC.

The chain links TRBV9 to TRBJ1-2; 10 bases map to TRBD1. CDR3 length equals 14 residues. V shed 4 bases, J shed 3 bases, and the junction held 3 bases outside the gene matches. Germline V lookup: CDR1 SGDLS, CDR2 YYNGEE. CDR3 amino acids: CASSRGQGHYGYTF. CDR3 bases: TGTGCCAGCAGCCGGGGACAGGGGCACTATGGCTACACCTTC.

The chain links TRBV6-1 to TRBJ2-3; D unclear. This CDR3 contains 15 residues. Trimming stripped 0 bases from V and 2 bases from J, with 9 bases between. From germline, CDR1 is MNHNS and CDR2 SASEGT. The DNA for the CDR3 is TGTGCCAGCAGTGAAGCGTGGAGATACACAGATACGCAGTATTTT. Translation: CASSEAWRYTDTQYF.

This clone was counted a single time. The chain couples TRBV5-1 to TRBJ2-7; TRBD2 agrees at 11 bases. Per germline, CDR1 SGHRS and CDR2 YFSETQ. J was trimmed by 6 bases and V by 3 bases; bases with no gene match: 14. The CDR3 is 17 amino acids. This chain's CDR3 is CASSSRRLLAGEAEQYF. The CDR3 DNA reads TGCGCCAGCAGCTCCCGAAGGCTACTAGCGGGGGAAGCCGAGCAGTACTTC.

J is TRBJ1-5 and V is TRBV10-3; 11 positions match TRBD1. V was clipped by 11 bases and J by 6 bases; unmatched bases: 6. Germline V lookup: CDR1 ENHRY, CDR2 SYGVKD. CDR3 length: 13 amino acids. The CDR3, as DNA: TGTGCCTCGGGGGGACAGGGGGTTCAGCCCCAGCATTTT. Its protein is CASGGQGVQPQHF.

In its sample, this clone was seen a few times. The CDR3 reads CASSILISGGTGELFF. Written as DNA, the CDR3 is TGTGCCAGCAGCATACTCATTAGCGGTGGCACCGGGGAGCTGTTTTTT. The genes are TRBV7-9 and TRBJ2-2; the D gene is possibly TRBD2 (6 bases). This CDR3 has 16 residues. V gave up 5 bases and J gave up 4 bases, with 17 bases separating them. Looked up from germline, CDR1 is SEHNR and CDR2 is FQNEAQ (reference sequence). Looking up the rest from reference TRBV7-9 and TRBJ2-2 gives the full variable domain: DTGVSQNPRHKITKRGQNVTFRCDPISEHNRLYWYRQTLGQGPEFLTYFQNEAQLEKSRLLSDRFSAERPKGSFSTLEIQRTEQGDSAMYLCASSILISGGTGELFFGEGSRLTVL.

This clone was seen more than once but under ten times. The J gene is TRBJ1-6, the V gene TRBV11-3; D ambiguous. The V gene's germline CDR1 is SGHNT and CDR2 YENEEA. The CDR3 is made up of 15 amino acids. Trimming removed 2 bases from V and 7 bases from J, with 12 bases in between. The CDR3 here is CASSLFSTVNSPLHF. The CDR3 coding sequence is TGTGCCAGCAGCTTATTTTCTACAGTAAATTCACCCCTCCACTTT.

The genes are TRBV5-1 and TRBJ2-3; 7 positions agree with TRBD2. The V gene end was trimmed by 3 bases and the J gene end by 6 bases; junction bases not matched to a gene: 7. This CDR3 is built from 14 residues. Germline CDR1 SGHRS, CDR2 YFSETQ. The CDR3 sequence is CASSWGGPLDTQYF. CDR3 bases: TGCGCCAGCAGCTGGGGAGGGCCTTTGGATACGCAGTATTTT.

The CDR3 loop reads CAISLDSWDGYTF. The CDR3 DNA reads TGTGCCATCAGCTTAGACAGTTGGGATGGCTACACCTTC. The chain combines TRBV10-3 with TRBJ1-2; maybe TRBD1 (5 bases). The germline CDR1 and CDR2 sequences are ENHRY and SYGVKD. The ends were cut back, 6 bases at V and 6 bases at J, with 14 bases in the middle. There are 13 residues in the CDR3.

The chain employs TRBV12-3 or TRBV12-4 and TRBJ1-1, with TRBD1 matching 8 bases. V trimming: 4 bases; J trimming: 8 bases; junction bases outside the gene matches: 0. The CDR3 loop spans 11 amino acids. CDR3 sequence (DNA): TGTGCCAGCAGTTGGACAGGGGAAGCTTTCTTT. Its protein product is CASSWTGEAFF.

This clone turned up a few times. This chain uses TRBV10-2 with TRBJ2-3; 9 bases are shared with TRBD2. The CDR3 runs 17 residues. J lost 1 base, V lost 5 bases, and 10 bases had no gene match. CDR1 and CDR2 (germline): WSHSY, SAAADI. CDR3 loop: CASSQPSTSGGTDTQYF. CDR3 DNA sequence: TGCGCCAGCAGTCAGCCCTCGACTAGCGGCGGCACAGATACGCAGTATTTT.

The chain combines TRBV11-3 with TRBJ1-2; 8 bases fit TRBD1. Trimming took 5 bases from V and 4 from J; bases not matched to a gene: 15. Germline assignment: CDR1 SGHNT and CDR2 YENEEA. CDR3 length: 17 amino acids. The CDR3, as DNA: TGTGCCAGCAGCCCCCCGGACAGGGCCCTAAGTGGCTATGGCTACACCTTC. It translates to CASSPPDRALSGYGYTF.

On this clone: One junction end disagrees with the germline gene, perhaps due to a read error. The chain carries TRBV3-1 (or the pseudogene TRBV3-2) and TRBJ2-2; possible D gene TRBD2, 5 bases. Germline V gene sequence: CDR1 LGHDT, CDR2 YNNKEL (reference sequence). This CDR3 has 13 residues. This CDR3 reads CASSQDWGRAGVF. The CDR3 DNA reads TGTGCCAGCAGCCAAGATTGGGGAAGGGCGGGCGTTTTT.

The CDR3 bases are TGTGCCAGCAAATTCGGGACTAATGAAAAACTGTTTTTT. It translates to CASKFGTNEKLFF. The gene calls are TRBV27 and TRBJ1-4; D is undetermined. Germline loops: CDR1 MNHEY, CDR2 SMNVEV (reference sequence). Trimming pared 7 bases from V and 2 bases from J, leaving 8 bases between. The CDR3 covers 13 residues.

This chain joins TRBV28 and TRBJ2-7; perhaps TRBD2 as D (6 bases). The V end lost 2 bases, the J end lost 4 bases, and 21 bases lay between the germline ends. Germline CDR1 MDHEN, CDR2 SYDVKM. The CDR3 runs 17 residues. This CDR3 reads CASSLGWVRGINYEQYV. In nucleotides, the CDR3 is TGTGCCAGCAGTTTAGGGTGGGTTCGGGGGATAAATTACGAGCAGTACGTC.

V gene TRBV30 combines with J gene TRBJ2-3; D might be TRBD1 (6 bases). There are 13 residues in the CDR3. Per germline, CDR1 GTSNPN and CDR2 SVGIG (reference sequence). Trimming shortened V by 2 bases and J by 8 bases, and 14 bases separated the two germline ends. In DNA form, the CDR3 reads TGTGCCTGGAGTCAATCAGGGGTGGGTACGCAGTATTTT. This translates into CAWSQSGVGTQYF. Full variable domain (outside the CDR3, taken from reference TRBV30 and TRBJ2-3): SQTIHQWPATLVQPVGSPLSLECTVEGTSNPNLYWYRQAAGRGLQLLFYSVGIGQISSEVPQNLSASRPQDRQFILSSKKLLLSDSGFYLCAWSQSGVGTQYFGPGTRLTVL.

The V call is TRBV19, the J call TRBJ2-5; tentative D call: TRBD2 (6 bases). CDR1 and CDR2 (germline): LNHDA, SQIVND (reference sequence). V lost 5 bases, J lost 4 bases, and 8 bases lay in between. CDR3 size: 12 residues. CDR3 in DNA: TGTGCCAGTAGTGTGGGGGGAGAGACCCAGTACTTC. This gives the protein CASSVGGETQYF.

The CDR3 DNA is TGTGCCAGCAGCTTATGGCAGTTCTCTGGAAACACCATATATTTT. Encoded protein: CASSLWQFSGNTIYF. The V call is TRBV13, the J call TRBJ1-3; D uncertain. CDR3 length: 15 residues. CDR1 PRHDT and CDR2 FYEKMQ come from the germline V gene (reference sequence). Trimming removed 2 bases at V and 0 bases at J, with 8 bases between.

The chain couples TRBV5-1 to TRBJ2-5; TRBD1 aligns across 9 bases. The CDR3 extends over 15 amino acids. The J segment lost 5 bases and the V segment lost 4 bases, leaving 9 bases of the junction unmatched. The germline V gene has CDR1 SGHRS and CDR2 YFSETQ. The CDR3 spells CASSIGQGKRETQYF. Here the CDR3 DNA reads TGCGCCAGCAGCATCGGACAGGGGAAGCGGGAGACCCAGTACTTC.